This T cell receptor beta chain originates from a study of PD-1 blockade in classical Hodgkin lymphoma. At the level of the study: Patients were given intravenous nivolumab, 3 mg/kg, every 2 weeks.

Remarks on this clone: The target antigen is unknown.

The protocol was immunoSEQ multiplex PCR, while the TCRdb copy is restricted to in-frame clones and leaves out a portion. The sample has tens of thousands of clones, around three quarters seen once. Study-level points and caveats: Patients excluded were those beginning nivolumab under 1 year after ASCT.

The CDR3 extends over 14 amino acids. V shed 6 bases and J 1 base; nucleotides not matched to a gene: 4. The germline gives CDR1 SQVTM, CDR2 ANQGSEA. In every patient, relapse followed autologous stem cell transplantation, while exposure to brentuximab vedotin differed. The sample here was peripheral blood mononuclear cells (PBMCs), taken before the second cycle of nivolumab. The chain uses TRBV29-1 and TRBJ2-7, with 12 bases lining up with TRBD1. The sequence was collected from a human donor with classical Hodgkin lymphoma. Here the CDR3 reads CSVRDRGHSYEQYF. In nucleotides, the CDR3 is TGCAGCGTAAGGGACAGGGGGCATTCCTACGAGCAGTACTTC.